Following are 11 T cell receptor beta chains from one sample sequenced in a study of blood T cell repertoires in COVID-19. Clones were read by immunoSEQ multiplex PCR, and TCRdb kept only the in-frame ones, dropping some. The table has some 280,000 clones, approximately 88% seen once. Sequencing used peripheral blood. The source is a woman aged 40-49 years who had recovered from COVID-19.

This clone has only one observation. The chain employs TRBV7-8 and TRBJ2-2, with TRBD2 matching 9 bases. The CDR3 has 17 amino acids. Germline-derived CDR1 and CDR2 are SGHVS and FQNEAQ. Unmatched junction bases numbered 11, after V lost 5 bases and J lost 4 bases. CDR3 nucleotides: TGTGCCAGCAGCCAAGGATTAGCGGGAGTCGGCACCGGGGAGCTGTTTTTT. As protein: CASSQGLAGVGTGELFF. Full variable domain (missing parts from reference TRBV7-8 and TRBJ2-2): GAGVSQSPRYKVAKRGQDVALRCDPISGHVSLFWYQQALGQGPEFLTYFQNEAQLDKSGLPSDRFFAERPEGSVSTLKIQRTQQEDSAVYLCASSQGLAGVGTGELFFGEGSRLTVL.

The J gene is TRBJ2-5, the V gene TRBV7-6; 11 bases fit TRBD2. Trimming removed 1 base from V and 0 bases from J; junction bases left unmatched: 13. This CDR3 is 20 amino acids long. Germline V gives CDR1 SGHVS, CDR2 FNYEAQ. The chain's CDR3 is CASSLETRIAGGPDQETQYF. The CDR3 region has the DNA TGTGCCAGCAGCTTAGAAACCCGGATAGCGGGAGGGCCGGACCAAGAGACCCAGTACTTC.

In this sample, this clone turned up once. The chain carries TRBV19 and TRBJ2-7, with a weak D call TRBD2 (5 bases). CDR3 size: 16 residues. Germline V CDR1 and CDR2: LNHDA, SQIVND (reference sequence). Trimming left V 2 bases short and J 1 base short, with 15 bases between. CDR3 in DNA: TGTGCCAGTAGTATATGGTTAGCGAGAGTTTCCTACGAGCAGTACTTC. This sequence encodes CASSIWLARVSYEQYF.

This clone has more than one count but fewer than ten. The chain recombines TRBV27 with TRBJ2-7; 7 nucleotides line up with TRBD1. CDR1 is MNHEY, CDR2 SMNVEV, per germline (reference sequence). V trimming: 8 bases; J trimming: 4 bases; junction bases outside the gene matches: 11. This CDR3 region has 14 residues. Here the CDR3 reads CASHPVGTAYEQYF. The CDR3 DNA reads TGTGCCAGCCACCCAGTCGGGACAGCTTACGAGCAGTACTTC.

Only one count was recorded for this clone. The chain joins TRBV27 to TRBJ1-6, with D possibly being TRBD1 (5 bases). The V and J ends lost 2 bases and 7 bases respectively, with 12 bases between them. The germline CDR1 and CDR2 sequences are MNHEY and SMNVEV (reference sequence). This CDR3 contains 15 residues. The CDR3 is CASSLRDRINSPLHF. For the CDR3, the DNA is TGTGCCAGCAGTTTACGAGACAGAATAAATTCACCCCTCCACTTT.

The genes are TRBV5-1 and TRBJ2-3; 9 bases map to TRBD2. The V gene end was trimmed by 4 bases and the J gene end by 3 bases; junction bases not matched to a gene: 3. The CDR3 extends over 14 amino acids. Germline V gives CDR1 SGHRS, CDR2 YFSETQ. CDR3 nucleotide sequence: TGCGCCAGCAGCATAGCGGGAGAGACAGATACGCAGTATTTT. Its translation is CASSIAGETDTQYF.

This sequence joins TRBV6-5 and TRBJ1-3; 9 bases fit TRBD1. The V gene end was trimmed by 5 bases and the J gene end by 7 bases; junction bases not matched to a gene: 6. Germline V lookup: CDR1 MNHEY, CDR2 SVGAGI. The CDR3 totals 14 residues. In nucleotides, the CDR3 is TGTGCCAGCAGTCCGGGACAGGGTGGCAACACCATATATTTT. Amino acid sequence: CASSPGQGGNTIYF.

The rearrangement uses TRBV5-1 and TRBJ1-4; D not resolved. Germline lookup yields CDR1 SGHRS and CDR2 YFSETQ. V was trimmed by 0 bases and J by 8 bases, leaving 11 bases between them. The CDR3 loop spans 14 amino acids. This chain's CDR3 is CASSLGHGDEKLFF. CDR3 nucleotide sequence: TGCGCCAGCAGCTTGGGACACGGTGACGAAAAACTGTTTTTT.

The chain employs TRBV6-4 and TRBJ2-1; 10 nucleotides match TRBD2. CDR1 and CDR2 from the germline V gene are MRHNA and SNTAGT. This CDR3 has 17 amino acids. V was clipped by 2 bases and J by 4 bases; unmatched bases: 8. CDR3 sequence reads: CASSDAKGLAPYNEQFF. The CDR3 region has the DNA TGTGCCAGCAGTGACGCTAAGGGACTAGCGCCGTACAATGAGCAGTTCTTC.

This rearrangement joins TRBV10-3 to TRBJ2-7, with D possibly TRBD1 on 6 matching bases. The CDR3 length is 15 residues. Between the trimmed V and J ends, which lost 3 bases and 3 bases, there was a span of 15 bases. The germline V gene has CDR1 ENHRY and CDR2 SYGVKD. As DNA, the CDR3 is TGTGCCATCAGTGATAGGACAGAAAGACACTACGAGCAGTACTTC. Protein product: CAISDRTERHYEQYF.

The gene calls are TRBV30 and TRBJ1-1; TRBD1 aligns across 9 bases. Per the germline V gene, CDR1 is GTSNPN and CDR2 is SVGIG (reference sequence). The J segment lost 5 bases and the V segment lost 3 bases, leaving 10 bases of the junction unmatched. This CDR3 has 15 residues. CDR3 loop: CAWRRTGGAGTEAFF. The CDR3 coding sequence is TGTGCCTGGAGGCGTACAGGGGGCGCGGGGACTGAAGCTTTCTTT.